This T cell receptor (beta chain) was sequenced during a study of blood T cell repertoires in COVID-19. Background on the study: Researchers got acute and convalescent COVID-19 samples from the United States, Italy and Spain. In each case, the material was cDNA or gDNA derived from T cells, B-cell-depleted T cells, or PBMCs.

In the authors' workflow: Researchers report that nucleated cell counts were estimated from reference gene primer amplification. Here immunoSEQ multiplex PCR was the method, and the copy in TCRdb shows in-frame clones only, minus some. That table gives V, J and clone size, and the DNA gave D and trimming. The repertoire holds over 40,000 clones, 86% seen once, with 2.5% to 3% in the top ten. Looked up from germline, CDR1 is WNHNN and CDR2 is SYGVQD (reference sequence). The junction had 6 bases not matched to a gene; V was cut back by 4 bases and J by 8 bases. This CDR3 has 16 residues. The chain has TRBV10-1 and TRBJ2-1, with TRBD2 matching over 15 bases. The sample taken for sequencing was peripheral blood. This TCR was recovered from a man older than 75 with acute or convalescent COVID-19. The CDR3 DNA sequence: TGCGCCAGCAGTGCCGGGACTAGCGGGGGGAACGATGAGCAGTTCTTC. Translation gives CASSAGTSGGNDEQFF.